This is a list of T cell receptor beta chains from one sample in a study of CDR3 diversity in severe acne. TCRdb re-called the PCR reads with MiXCR, one entry per CDR3 protein. The data show 89,000 or so distinct CDR3 sequences, with roughly half seen just once and 10% held by the top ten. The sample consisted of blood. These receptors were collected from a male donor in good health, serving as a control. Each CDR3 is given with its conserved first and last residue. Each record gives: D gene, V gene, J gene, clone size, CDR3 protein, CDR3 DNA. D genes are given only for firm matches. A clone size is listed for some rows: how often the clone was seen (once, few, many), or a class if it is expanded.

d_gene: .; v_gene: TRBV9; j_gene: TRBJ1-2; abundance: .; CDR3aa: CASSVDLTVGYTF; CDR3nt: TGTGCCAGCAGCGTAGACCTCACAGTCGGCTACACCTTC
d_gene: TRBD1; v_gene: TRBV2; j_gene: TRBJ2-5; abundance: many; CDR3aa: CASSGTGGGETQYF; CDR3nt: TGTGCCAGCAGTGGGACAGGCGGTGGGGAGACCCAGTACTTC
d_gene: .; v_gene: TRBV6-5; j_gene: TRBJ2-3; abundance: once; CDR3aa: CAISDWAGRTDTQYF; CDR3nt: TGTGCCATCAGTGACTGGGCGGGGAGGACAGATACGCAGTATTTT
d_gene: TRBD1; v_gene: TRBV19; j_gene: TRBJ1-5; abundance: many; CDR3aa: CASSNDRGNQPQHF; CDR3nt: TGTGCCAGTAGCAATGACAGGGGAAATCAGCCCCAGCATTTT
d_gene: .; v_gene: TRBV27; j_gene: TRBJ2-1; abundance: few; CDR3aa: CASRRTALDNEQSF; CDR3nt: TGTGCCAGCAGGAGGACCGCCCTTGACAATGAGCAGTCCTTC
d_gene: TRBD2; v_gene: TRBV3-1; j_gene: TRBJ2-7; abundance: many; CDR3aa: CASSQGGSGRDEQYF; CDR3nt: TGTGCCAGCAGCCAAGGTGGTAGCGGGAGGGACGAGCAGTACTTC
d_gene: TRBD1; v_gene: TRBV20-1; j_gene: TRBJ2-5; abundance: .; CDR3aa: CSARDLRTDRGKETQYF; CDR3nt: TGCAGTGCTAGAGATCTTAGGACGGACAGGGGGAAAGAGACCCAGTACTTC
d_gene: .; v_gene: TRBV12-3/TRBV12-4; j_gene: TRBJ1-5; abundance: .; CDR3aa: CASSVTDNQPQHF; CDR3nt: TGTGCCAGCAGTGTAACGGACAATCAGCCCCAGCATTTT
d_gene: .; v_gene: TRBV6-6; j_gene: TRBJ1-4; abundance: many; CDR3aa: CASQGTNEKLFF; CDR3nt: TGTGCCAGCCAGGGTACTAATGAAAAACTGTTTTTT
d_gene: TRBD2; v_gene: TRBV24-1; j_gene: TRBJ2-5; abundance: .; CDR3aa: CATSDSTPRAGAETQYF; CDR3nt: TGTGCCACCAGTGATTCCACTCCGAGGGCGGGAGCTGAGACCCAGTACTTC
d_gene: .; v_gene: TRBV25-1; j_gene: TRBJ1-6; abundance: .; CDR3aa: CAGSGGGDSPLHF; CDR3nt: TGTGCCGGCAGTGGAGGCGGAGATTCGCCCCTCCACTTT
d_gene: TRBD2; v_gene: TRBV7-9; j_gene: TRBJ2-7; abundance: many; CDR3aa: CASSLGGRAIHEQYF; CDR3nt: TGTGCCAGCAGCTTAGGCGGGAGGGCCATCCACGAGCAGTACTTC
d_gene: TRBD1; v_gene: TRBV20-1; j_gene: TRBJ1-6; abundance: .; CDR3aa: CSATARTGDNSPLHF; CDR3nt: TGCAGTGCCACCGCCCGCACAGGGGACAATTCACCCCTCCACTTT
d_gene: TRBD1; v_gene: TRBV7-3; j_gene: TRBJ1-1; abundance: .; CDR3aa: CASSLDRGTEAFF; CDR3nt: TGTGCCAGCAGCTTGGACAGGGGCACTGAAGCTTTCTTT
d_gene: .; v_gene: TRBV20-1; j_gene: TRBJ2-1; abundance: .; CDR3aa: CSASRPGQIFEYNEQFF; CDR3nt: TGCAGTGCTAGCAGGCCCGGGCAGATCTTCGAGTACAATGAGCAGTTCTTC
d_gene: TRBD2; v_gene: TRBV20-1; j_gene: TRBJ2-1; abundance: .; CDR3aa: CSASGSWNEQFF; CDR3nt: TGCAGCGCCAGCGGGAGTTGGAATGAGCAGTTCTTC
d_gene: TRBD2; v_gene: TRBV4-1; j_gene: TRBJ2-1; abundance: many; CDR3aa: CASSQWRSSGKVVYNEQFF; CDR3nt: TGCGCCAGCAGCCAATGGAGGTCTAGCGGGAAGGTGGTCTACAATGAGCAGTTCTTC
d_gene: TRBD1; v_gene: TRBV28; j_gene: TRBJ2-7; abundance: many; CDR3aa: CASSFPTGTGLVPVEQYF; CDR3nt: TGTGCCAGCAGTTTCCCTACAGGGACAGGGCTAGTGCCGGTGGAGCAGTACTTC
d_gene: .; v_gene: TRBV6-1; j_gene: TRBJ1-2; abundance: .; CDR3aa: CASSERTGPYGYTF; CDR3nt: TGTGCCAGCAGTGAGAGAACAGGGCCCTATGGCTACACCTTC
d_gene: .; v_gene: TRBV7-9; j_gene: TRBJ2-1; abundance: many; CDR3aa: CAISTGLEQFF; CDR3nt: TGTGCCATCTCAACTGGGCTTGAGCAGTTCTTC
d_gene: .; v_gene: TRBV6-5; j_gene: TRBJ1-5; abundance: .; CDR3aa: CASGALSRGDQPQHF; CDR3nt: TGTGCCAGCGGTGCGCTCAGCAGGGGAGATCAGCCCCAGCATTTT
d_gene: TRBD1; v_gene: TRBV20-1; j_gene: TRBJ1-6; abundance: few; CDR3aa: CSAGDRSWSPLHF; CDR3nt: TGCAGTGCTGGGGACAGGAGTTGGTCACCCCTCCACTTT
d_gene: .; v_gene: TRBV6-1; j_gene: TRBJ1-5; abundance: .; CDR3aa: CASRGDASNQPQHF; CDR3nt: TGTGCCAGCAGGGGGGATGCTAGCAATCAGCCCCAGCATTTT
d_gene: .; v_gene: TRBV25-1; j_gene: TRBJ1-2; abundance: .; CDR3aa: CASSSGDYGYTF; CDR3nt: TGTGCCAGCAGCTCAGGGGACTATGGCTACACCTTC
d_gene: .; v_gene: TRBV19; j_gene: TRBJ2-5; abundance: few; CDR3aa: CASSPQGTVLTQYF; CDR3nt: TGTGCCAGTAGTCCTCAGGGGACGGTATTGACCCAGTACTTC
d_gene: .; v_gene: TRBV7-7; j_gene: TRBJ1-3; abundance: few; CDR3aa: CASSLDGNSGNTIYF; CDR3nt: TGTGCTAGCAGCTTAGACGGAAATTCTGGAAACACCATATATTTT
d_gene: TRBD1; v_gene: TRBV6-5; j_gene: TRBJ2-2; abundance: .; CDR3aa: CASSYGTASGNTGELFF; CDR3nt: TGTGCCAGCAGTTACGGGACAGCCTCTGGAAACACCGGGGAGCTGTTTTTT
d_gene: .; v_gene: TRBV25-1; j_gene: TRBJ1-2; abundance: .; CDR3aa: CASSSRNGYGYTF; CDR3nt: TGTGCCAGCAGTTCCAGGAACGGCTATGGCTACACCTTC
d_gene: .; v_gene: TRBV24-1; j_gene: TRBJ1-5; abundance: few; CDR3aa: CATAGGSNQPQHF; CDR3nt: TGTGCCACCGCGGGGGGGAGCAATCAGCCCCAGCATTTT
d_gene: TRBD1; v_gene: TRBV7-9; j_gene: TRBJ1-4; abundance: .; CDR3aa: CASSLTGTEDNEKLFF; CDR3nt: TGTGCCAGCAGCTTAACCGGGACAGAGGACAATGAAAAACTGTTTTTT
d_gene: .; v_gene: TRBV3-1; j_gene: TRBJ1-1; abundance: .; CDR3aa: CASRQQGQNTEAFF; CDR3nt: TGTGCCAGCAGGCAACAGGGACAGAACACTGAAGCTTTCTTT
d_gene: .; v_gene: TRBV5-1; j_gene: TRBJ1-1; abundance: .; CDR3aa: CASGPEVGRNTEAFF; CDR3nt: TGCGCCAGCGGGCCGGAGGTTGGGAGGAACACTGAAGCTTTCTTT
d_gene: TRBD1; v_gene: TRBV5-4; j_gene: TRBJ2-7; abundance: many; CDR3aa: CASSPGGRGRLEQYF; CDR3nt: TGTGCCAGCAGCCCAGGGGGAAGGGGGCGCCTCGAGCAGTACTTC
d_gene: .; v_gene: TRBV28; j_gene: TRBJ1-1; abundance: few; CDR3aa: CASSPLWGGAFF; CDR3nt: TGTGCCAGCAGTCCTCTCTGGGGGGGGGCTTTCTTT
d_gene: .; v_gene: TRBV24-1; j_gene: TRBJ1-1; abundance: many; CDR3aa: CATSPRSDTEAFF; CDR3nt: TGTGCCACCAGTCCTCGGTCGGACACTGAAGCTTTCTTT
d_gene: TRBD2; v_gene: TRBV20-1; j_gene: TRBJ2-5; abundance: many; CDR3aa: CSGAGAGETQYF; CDR3nt: TGCAGTGGAGCGGGAGCGGGTGAGACCCAGTACTTC
d_gene: TRBD1; v_gene: TRBV24-1; j_gene: TRBJ1-1; abundance: few; CDR3aa: CATSDLVPRTGGNTEAFF; CDR3nt: TGTGCCACCAGTGATTTGGTCCCTCGGACAGGAGGGAACACTGAAGCTTTCTTT
d_gene: TRBD1; v_gene: TRBV7-2; j_gene: TRBJ2-5; abundance: .; CDR3aa: CASSPGTGGQETQYF; CDR3nt: TGTGCCAGCAGCCCCGGGACAGGGGGACAGGAGACCCAGTACTTC
d_gene: TRBD2; v_gene: TRBV10-2; j_gene: TRBJ2-5; abundance: few; CDR3aa: CASSALAGGRGETQYF; CDR3nt: TGCGCCAGCAGTGCGCTAGCGGGAGGGCGGGGTGAGACCCAGTACTTC
d_gene: TRBD2; v_gene: TRBV5-1; j_gene: TRBJ2-7; abundance: .; CDR3aa: CASSFSGSGDEQYF; CDR3nt: TGCGCCAGCAGCTTTAGCGGGAGTGGAGACGAGCAGTACTTC
d_gene: .; v_gene: TRBV5-1; j_gene: TRBJ2-1; abundance: .; CDR3aa: CASCREGEETQFF; CDR3nt: TGCGCCAGCTGCCGAGAGGGGGAGGAGACCCAGTTCTTC
d_gene: .; v_gene: TRBV7-9; j_gene: TRBJ2-3; abundance: many; CDR3aa: CASSLETDTQYF; CDR3nt: TGTGCCAGCAGCTTAGAGACTGATACGCAGTATTTT
d_gene: TRBD2; v_gene: TRBV3-1; j_gene: TRBJ2-3; abundance: .; CDR3aa: CASSHWGGTSGTGGTDTQYF; CDR3nt: TGTGCCAGCAGCCATTGGGGCGGGACTAGCGGGACTGGGGGCACAGATACGCAGTATTTT
d_gene: TRBD1; v_gene: TRBV11-2; j_gene: TRBJ1-5; abundance: .; CDR3aa: CASSLNTGGGNQPQHF; CDR3nt: TGTGCCAGCAGCCTTAATACAGGGGGTGGCAATCAGCCCCAGCATTTT
d_gene: .; v_gene: TRBV7-8; j_gene: TRBJ1-4; abundance: many; CDR3aa: CASSLGRADKLFF; CDR3nt: TGTGCCAGCAGCTTAGGGAGGGCGGATAAACTGTTTTTT
d_gene: .; v_gene: TRBV24-1; j_gene: TRBJ1-1; abundance: .; CDR3aa: CATSRGSLTEAFF; CDR3nt: TGTGCCACCAGTCGAGGCTCGCTCACTGAAGCTTTCTTT
d_gene: TRBD2; v_gene: TRBV9; j_gene: TRBJ2-7; abundance: .; CDR3aa: CASSVDGRGSSYEQYF; CDR3nt: TGTGCCAGCAGCGTAGATGGGCGGGGGAGCTCCTACGAGCAGTACTTC
d_gene: .; v_gene: TRBV7-9; j_gene: TRBJ1-2; abundance: .; CDR3aa: CASSGDVAAYGYTF; CDR3nt: TGTGCCAGCAGCGGGGACGTAGCAGCCTATGGCTACACCTTC